Presented here are 11 T cell receptor beta chains from one specimen sequenced in a study of TIL therapy for anti-PD-1-resistant metastatic lung cancer. This was the immunoSEQ v3 assay. The assay was immunoSEQ multiplex PCR, and TCRdb's table has in-frame clones only and misses some. This table has tens of thousands of clones, around 63% appearing once. Time point: pre-treatment sample, taken before nivolumab and TIL therapy. The sequenced sample was blood, obtained at baseline. These receptors originate from a person between 25 and 80 years old with non-small cell lung cancer.

V is TRBV5-1 and J is TRBJ2-2; D is tentatively TRBD1 or TRBD2 (5 bases each). V lost 0 bases and J 3 bases, leaving 12 bases between the germline ends. Germline lookup yields CDR1 SGHRS and CDR2 YFSETQ. The CDR3 is made up of 16 amino acids. As DNA, the CDR3 is TGCGCCAGCAGCTTGGAAGCTCAGGGACACACCGGGGAGCTGTTTTTT. Its protein product is CASSLEAQGHTGELFF.

This clone was found a few times. The chain carries TRBV2 and TRBJ2-7, with 7 bases fitting TRBD2. There are 13 residues in the CDR3. The germline V gene encodes CDR1 SNHLY and CDR2 FYNNEI. Trimming took 5 bases from V and 10 from J; bases not matched to a gene: 11. The CDR3 nucleotides read TGTGCCAGCAGTTCCCTCCGGGGGGAGTCACAGTACTTC. The encoded protein is CASSSLRGESQYF.

This chain uses TRBV27 with TRBJ1-1; D possibly corresponds to TRBD1 (6 bases). This CDR3 has 13 residues. Germline V CDR1 and CDR2: MNHEY, SMNVEV (reference sequence). Trimming pared 7 bases from V and 1 base from J, leaving 10 bases between. The CDR3 loop is CASNQGGNTEAFF. The CDR3 region has the DNA TGTGCCAGCAACCAAGGGGGGAACACTGAAGCTTTCTTT.

CDR3 loop: CASSQTASQPQHF. The DNA of the CDR3 is TGCGCCAGCAGCCAAACGGCCAGTCAGCCCCAGCATTTT. This chain links TRBV4-1 with TRBJ1-5; D is undetermined. Trimming stripped 2 bases from V and 6 bases from J, with 8 bases between. CDR1 and CDR2 (germline): MGHRA, YSYEKL. The CDR3 contains 13 residues.

This clone was observed many times. The genes are TRBV2 and TRBJ1-1; tentative D call: TRBD1 (6 bases). Germline V CDR1 and CDR2: SNHLY, FYNNEI. V was shortened by 7 bases and J by 8 bases, with 20 bases between the two germline ends. The CDR3 extends over 14 amino acids. This chain's CDR3 is CASTTRRDMSEAFF. CDR3 DNA: TGTGCCAGCACCACTCGCCGGGACATGTCCGAAGCTTTCTTT.

V gene TRBV9 combines with J gene TRBJ2-3; D is ambiguous. This CDR3 comprises 13 residues. The germline V gene encodes CDR1 SGDLS and CDR2 YYNGEE. V lost 3 bases and J lost 7, with 12 bases in between. CDR3 sequence (DNA): TGTGCCAGCAGCGCACATGTAGGATATACGCAGTATTTT. It codes for CASSAHVGYTQYF.

The chain combines TRBV19 with TRBJ1-2, with TRBD1 matching 8 bases. Germline V gives CDR1 LNHDA, CDR2 SQIVND (reference sequence). V lost 5 bases and J lost 4; bases outside the gene matches: 9. The CDR3 has 15 amino acids. CDR3 region: CASSLQGESSYGYTF. The DNA of the CDR3 is TGTGCCAGTAGTTTACAGGGGGAAAGCAGCTATGGCTACACCTTC.

This chain joins TRBV5-1 and TRBJ1-1; a weak D match, TRBD1 (5 bases). The CDR3 is 15 residues long. CDR1 SGHRS and CDR2 YFSETQ come from the germline V gene. V lost 2 bases and J lost 4, with 15 bases in between. CDR3 sequence reads: CASSLAAGRATEAFF. In DNA form, the CDR3 reads TGCGCCAGCAGCTTAGCGGCAGGGCGGGCCACTGAAGCTTTCTTT.

J is TRBJ1-1 and V is TRBV19, with 7 bases that match TRBD1. The CDR3 length is 13 residues. V trimming: 7 bases; J trimming: 4 bases; junction bases outside the gene matches: 6. Germline V gene lookup returns CDR1 LNHDA and CDR2 SQIVND (reference sequence). CDR3 DNA: TGTGCCAGTAACCAGGGGGGGGGCACTGAAGCTTTCTTT. Its translation: CASNQGGGTEAFF.

V is TRBV30 and J is TRBJ2-5; 9 nucleotides line up with TRBD1. V shed 8 bases and J 5 bases; nucleotides not matched to a gene: 12. The CDR3 length is 14 residues. Germline CDR1 reads GTSNPN; CDR2 reads SVGIG (reference sequence). CDR3 nucleotides: TGTGCCGGTATACCACAGGGGGCTAGGGAGACCCAGTACTTC. Translated: CAGIPQGARETQYF.

The V gene is TRBV5-1, the J gene TRBJ2-1; D gene uncertain. Germline V gene data show CDR1 as SGHRS and CDR2 as YFSETQ. Trimming removed 0 bases at V and 4 bases at J, with 5 bases between. The CDR3 consists of 13 residues. DNA of the CDR3: TGCGCCAGCAGCTTGGGGTTTTACAATGAGCAGTTCTTC. Protein sequence: CASSLGFYNEQFF.